The table lists the clone carrying this TCR beta chain with many counts. Its antigen is unknown. This entry comes from a study of Graves' ophthalmopathy and Graves' hyperthyroidism. Overall study context: No treatment had been given when peripheral blood was collected at initial diagnosis. General study results and limits: Blood shared most expanded thyroid clonotypes above 0.001 frequency. Ophthalmopathy progression cases were predicted by the model with roughly 64% sensitivity and around 72% specificity.

Amplifying from RNA transcripts, the study obtained TCR beta CDR3 regions. HTBI-primed first-round RT-PCR preceded second-round multiplex PCR. TCRdb re-derived calls from the multiplex PCR reads in MiXCR, one entry per CDR3 protein. The sample has 740,000 or so distinct CDR3 sequences, roughly two fifths seen once; the top ten hold about 40%. The V and J ends lost 1 base and 5 bases respectively, with 17 bases between them. Germline loops: CDR1 SQVTM, CDR2 ANQGSEA. The length of the CDR3 is 16 residues. The chain carries TRBV29-1 and TRBJ2-2; D call uncertain. This TCR was sampled from an adult man with Graves' ophthalmopathy. The sample consisted of peripheral blood. The CDR3 nucleotides are TGCAGCGTTGAAGCCCCAGGACGTCTTTCGACCGGGGAGCTGTTTTTT. This translates into CSVEAPGRLSTGELFF.